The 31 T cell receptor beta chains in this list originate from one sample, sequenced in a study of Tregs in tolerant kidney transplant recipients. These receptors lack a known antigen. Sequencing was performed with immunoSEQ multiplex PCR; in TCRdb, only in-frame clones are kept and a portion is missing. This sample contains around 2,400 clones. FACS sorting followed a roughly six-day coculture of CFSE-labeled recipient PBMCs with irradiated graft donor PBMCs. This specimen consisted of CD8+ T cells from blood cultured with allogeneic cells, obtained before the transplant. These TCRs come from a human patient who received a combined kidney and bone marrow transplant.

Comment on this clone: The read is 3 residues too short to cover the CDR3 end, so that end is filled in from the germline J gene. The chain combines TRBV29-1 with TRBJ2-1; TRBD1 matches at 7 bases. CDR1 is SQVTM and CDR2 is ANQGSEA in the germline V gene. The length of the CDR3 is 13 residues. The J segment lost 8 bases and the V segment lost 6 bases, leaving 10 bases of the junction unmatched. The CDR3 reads CSVRTGSSYEQFF. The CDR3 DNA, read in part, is TGCAGCGTAAGGACAGGCAGCTCCTATGAG.

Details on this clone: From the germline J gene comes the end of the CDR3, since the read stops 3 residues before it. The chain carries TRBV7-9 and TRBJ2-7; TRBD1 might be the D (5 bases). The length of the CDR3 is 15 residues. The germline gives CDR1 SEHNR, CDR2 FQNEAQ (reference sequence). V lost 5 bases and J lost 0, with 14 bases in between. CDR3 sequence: CASSAPDSPSYEQYF. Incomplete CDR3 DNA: TGTGCCAGCAGCGCACCTGACAGCCCCTCCTACGAG.

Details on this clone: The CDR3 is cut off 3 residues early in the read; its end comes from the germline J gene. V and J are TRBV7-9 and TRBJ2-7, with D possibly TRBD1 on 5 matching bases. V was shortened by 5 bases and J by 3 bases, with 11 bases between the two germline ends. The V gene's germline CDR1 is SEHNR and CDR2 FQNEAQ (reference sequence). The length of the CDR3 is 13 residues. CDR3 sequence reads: CASSPPTGYEQYF. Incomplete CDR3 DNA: TGTGCCAGCAGCCCCCCAACAGGCTACGAG.

The CDR3 is CSARGQGPYEQYF. The CDR3 bases that were read are TGCAGTGCGAGGGGACAGGGACCCTACGAG. This chain joins TRBV20-1 and TRBJ2-7, with 9 bases identical to TRBD1. The CDR3 end falls 3 residues outside the read, so it is completed with the germline J gene. This CDR3 is built from 13 residues. The V and J ends lost 6 bases and 2 bases, in that order; junction bases with no gene match: 5. Germline loops: CDR1 DFQATT, CDR2 SNEGSKA (reference sequence).

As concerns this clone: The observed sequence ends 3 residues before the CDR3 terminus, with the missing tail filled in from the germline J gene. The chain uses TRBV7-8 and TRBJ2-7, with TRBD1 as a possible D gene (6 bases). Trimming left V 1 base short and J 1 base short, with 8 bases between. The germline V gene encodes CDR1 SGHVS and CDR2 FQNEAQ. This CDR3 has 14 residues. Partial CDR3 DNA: TGTGCCAGCAGCTTAGTGGGGGCATCCTACGAG. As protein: CASSLVGASYE. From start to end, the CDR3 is CASSLVGASYEQYF.

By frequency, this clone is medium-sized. CDR3 protein: CASSVGDRSYEQYF. The sequenced CDR3 bases are TGTGCCAGTAGTGTGGGGGACAGATCCTACGAG. The rearrangement links TRBV19 to TRBJ2-7, with 7 bases that match TRBD1. The read terminates 3 residues ahead of where the CDR3 ends, so the germline J gene completes it. The CDR3 loop spans 14 amino acids. Trimming removed 5 bases from V and 1 base from J; junction bases left unmatched: 5. Germline CDR1 reads LNHDA; CDR2 reads SQIVND (reference sequence).

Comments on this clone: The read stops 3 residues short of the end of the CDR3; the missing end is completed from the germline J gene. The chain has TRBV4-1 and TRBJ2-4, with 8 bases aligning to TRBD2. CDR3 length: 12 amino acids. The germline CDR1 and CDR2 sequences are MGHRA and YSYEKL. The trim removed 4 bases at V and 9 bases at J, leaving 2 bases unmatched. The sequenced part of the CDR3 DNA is TGCGCCAGCAGCCCGGGGGGGGCCATT. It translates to CASSPGGAI. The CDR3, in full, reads CASSPGGAIQYF.

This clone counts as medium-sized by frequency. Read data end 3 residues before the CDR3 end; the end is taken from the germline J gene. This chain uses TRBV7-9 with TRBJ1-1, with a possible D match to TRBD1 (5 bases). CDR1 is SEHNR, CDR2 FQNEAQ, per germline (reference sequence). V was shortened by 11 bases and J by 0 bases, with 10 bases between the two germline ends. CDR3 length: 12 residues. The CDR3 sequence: CAWQGMNTEAFF. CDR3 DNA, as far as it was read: TGTGCCTGGCAGGGCATGAACACTGAA.

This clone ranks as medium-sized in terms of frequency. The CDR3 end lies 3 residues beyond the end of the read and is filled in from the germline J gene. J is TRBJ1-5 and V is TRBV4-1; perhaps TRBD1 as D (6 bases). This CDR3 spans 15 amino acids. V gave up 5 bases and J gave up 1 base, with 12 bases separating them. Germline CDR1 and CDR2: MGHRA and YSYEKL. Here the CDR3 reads CASSSRTASNQPQHF. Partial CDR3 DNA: TGCGCCAGCAGCTCTCGGACAGCGAGCAATCAGCCC.

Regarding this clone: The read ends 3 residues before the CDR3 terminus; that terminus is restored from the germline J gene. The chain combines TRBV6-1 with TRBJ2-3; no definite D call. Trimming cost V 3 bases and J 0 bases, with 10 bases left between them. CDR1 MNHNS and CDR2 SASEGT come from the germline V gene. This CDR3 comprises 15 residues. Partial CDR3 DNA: TGTGCCAGCAGTGAGTTAGGCAGGAGCACAGATACG. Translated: CASSELGRSTDT. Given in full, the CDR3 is CASSELGRSTDTQYF.

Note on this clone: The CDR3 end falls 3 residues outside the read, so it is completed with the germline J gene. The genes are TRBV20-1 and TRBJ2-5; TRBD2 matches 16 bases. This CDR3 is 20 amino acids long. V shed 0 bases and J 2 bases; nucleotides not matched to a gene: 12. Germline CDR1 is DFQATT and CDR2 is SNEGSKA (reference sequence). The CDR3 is CSARDGNPGTSGRVQETQYF. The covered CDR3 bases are TGCAGTGCTAGAGATGGGAACCCCGGGACTAGCGGGAGGGTACAAGAGACC.

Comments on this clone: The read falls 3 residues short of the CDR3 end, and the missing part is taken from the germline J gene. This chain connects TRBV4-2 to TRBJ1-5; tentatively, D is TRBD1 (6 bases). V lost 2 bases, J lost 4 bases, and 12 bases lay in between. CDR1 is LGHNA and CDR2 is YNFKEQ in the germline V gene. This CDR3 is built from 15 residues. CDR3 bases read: TGTGCCAGCAGCCAATATGGGGGCGTAAATCAGCCC. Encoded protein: CASSQYGGVNQP. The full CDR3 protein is CASSQYGGVNQPQHF.

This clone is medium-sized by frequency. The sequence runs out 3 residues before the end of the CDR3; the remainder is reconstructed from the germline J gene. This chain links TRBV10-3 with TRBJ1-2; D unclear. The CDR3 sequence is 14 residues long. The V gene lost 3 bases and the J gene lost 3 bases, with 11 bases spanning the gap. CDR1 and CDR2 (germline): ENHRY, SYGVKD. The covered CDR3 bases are TGTGCCATCAGTGATCCAGGTTCCTACTATGGC. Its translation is CAISDPGSYYG. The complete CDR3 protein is CAISDPGSYYGYTF.

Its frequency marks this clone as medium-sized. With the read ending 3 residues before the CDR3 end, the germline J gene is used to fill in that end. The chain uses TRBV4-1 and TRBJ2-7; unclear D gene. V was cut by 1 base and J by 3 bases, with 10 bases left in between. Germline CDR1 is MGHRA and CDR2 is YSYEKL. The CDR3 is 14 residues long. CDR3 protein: CASSQGGKGYEQYF. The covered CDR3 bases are TGCGCCAGCAGCCAAGGAGGTAAAGGCTACGAG.

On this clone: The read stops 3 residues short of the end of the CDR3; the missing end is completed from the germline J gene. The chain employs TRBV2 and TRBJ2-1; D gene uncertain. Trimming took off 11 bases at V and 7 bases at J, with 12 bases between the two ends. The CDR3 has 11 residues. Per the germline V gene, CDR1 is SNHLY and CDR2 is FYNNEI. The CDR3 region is CAAVAANEQFF. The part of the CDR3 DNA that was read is TGTGCCGCGGTTGCGGCTAATGAG.

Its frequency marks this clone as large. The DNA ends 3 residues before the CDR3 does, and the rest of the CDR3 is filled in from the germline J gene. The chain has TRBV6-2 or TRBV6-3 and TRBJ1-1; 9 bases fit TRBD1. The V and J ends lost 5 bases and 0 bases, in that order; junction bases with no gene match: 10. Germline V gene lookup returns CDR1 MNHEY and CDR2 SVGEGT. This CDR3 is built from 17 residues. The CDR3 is CASSPTFGTGLNTEAFF. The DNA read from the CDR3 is TGTGCCAGCAGTCCTACGTTCGGGACAGGGCTGAACACTGAA.

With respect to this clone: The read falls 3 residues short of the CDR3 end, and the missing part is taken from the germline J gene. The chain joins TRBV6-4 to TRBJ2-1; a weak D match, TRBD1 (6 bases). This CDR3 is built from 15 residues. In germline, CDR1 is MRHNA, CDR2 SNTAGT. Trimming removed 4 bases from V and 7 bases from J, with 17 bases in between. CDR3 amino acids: CASSGKGQGGNEQFF. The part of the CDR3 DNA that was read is TGTGCCAGCAGTGGGAAGGGACAAGGGGGTAATGAG.

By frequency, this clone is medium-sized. The covered CDR3 bases are TGCAGTGCTAGAGGGTTAGGACAGGCAAACACTGAA. This translates into CSARGLGQANTE. The full CDR3 reads CSARGLGQANTEAFF. The genes are TRBV20-1 and TRBJ1-1; TRBD1 aligns across 7 bases. The CDR3 goes on 3 residues after the read ends, and that part is filled in from the germline J gene. CDR3 length: 15 amino acids. Germline assignment: CDR1 DFQATT and CDR2 SNEGSKA (reference sequence). Trimming took 1 base from V and 2 from J; bases not matched to a gene: 7.

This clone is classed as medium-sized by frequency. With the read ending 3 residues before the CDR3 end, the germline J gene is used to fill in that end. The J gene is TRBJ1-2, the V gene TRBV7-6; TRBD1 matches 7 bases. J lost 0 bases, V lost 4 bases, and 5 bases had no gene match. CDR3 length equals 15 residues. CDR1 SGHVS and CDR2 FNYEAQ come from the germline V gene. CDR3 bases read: TGTGCCAGCAGCTCTCGACAGGGCGCTAACTATGGC. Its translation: CASSSRQGANYG. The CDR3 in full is CASSSRQGANYGYTF.

CDR3 sequence: CASSYTSGGSPYEQYF. The sequenced CDR3 bases are TGTGCCAGCAGCTATACTAGCGGGGGTTCCCCCTACGAG. The V and J genes are TRBV7-6 and TRBJ2-7; TRBD2 matches at 11 bases. The read is 3 residues too short to cover the CDR3 end, so that end is filled in from the germline J gene. CDR1 and CDR2 (germline): SGHVS, FNYEAQ. This CDR3 is built from 16 residues. V lost 4 bases and J lost 2; bases outside the gene matches: 7.

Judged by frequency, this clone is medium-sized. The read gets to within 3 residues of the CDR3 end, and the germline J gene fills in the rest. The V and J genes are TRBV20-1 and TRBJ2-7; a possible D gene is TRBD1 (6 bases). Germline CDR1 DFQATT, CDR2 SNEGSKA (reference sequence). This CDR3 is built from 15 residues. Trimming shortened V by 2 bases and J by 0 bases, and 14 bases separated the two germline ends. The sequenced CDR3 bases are TGCAGTGCTAGACTCCTGACAGGACCCTCCTACGAG. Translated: CSARLLTGPSYE. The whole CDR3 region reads CSARLLTGPSYEQYF.

The sequenced part of the CDR3 DNA is TGCGCCAGCAGCCAAGAACCAGGGGACTCCTACAATGAG. Translating gives CASSQEPGDSYNE. The whole CDR3 protein reads CASSQEPGDSYNEQFF. The chain uses TRBV4-1 and TRBJ2-1, with a weak D call TRBD1 (6 bases). The CDR3 is cut off 3 residues early in the read; its end comes from the germline J gene. This CDR3 comprises 16 residues. The V gene lost 0 bases and the J gene lost 0 bases, with 9 bases spanning the gap. From germline, CDR1 is MGHRA and CDR2 YSYEKL.

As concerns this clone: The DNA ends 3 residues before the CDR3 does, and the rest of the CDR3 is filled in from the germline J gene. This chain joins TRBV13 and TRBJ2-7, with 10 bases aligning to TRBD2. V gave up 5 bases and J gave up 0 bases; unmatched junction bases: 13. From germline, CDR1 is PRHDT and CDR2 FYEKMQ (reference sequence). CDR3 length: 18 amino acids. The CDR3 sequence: CASSPWGSGGMSSYEQYF. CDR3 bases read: TGTGCCAGCAGCCCCTGGGGTAGCGGGGGGATGAGCTCCTACGAG.

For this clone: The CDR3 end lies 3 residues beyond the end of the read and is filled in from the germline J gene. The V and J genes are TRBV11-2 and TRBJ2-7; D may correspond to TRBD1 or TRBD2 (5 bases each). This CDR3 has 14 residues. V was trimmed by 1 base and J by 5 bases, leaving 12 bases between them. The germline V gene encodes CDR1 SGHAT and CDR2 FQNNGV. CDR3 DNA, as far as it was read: TGTGCCAGCAGCTTAGCTGGCAGGGAGAACGAG. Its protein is CASSLAGRENE. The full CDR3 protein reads CASSLAGRENEQYF.

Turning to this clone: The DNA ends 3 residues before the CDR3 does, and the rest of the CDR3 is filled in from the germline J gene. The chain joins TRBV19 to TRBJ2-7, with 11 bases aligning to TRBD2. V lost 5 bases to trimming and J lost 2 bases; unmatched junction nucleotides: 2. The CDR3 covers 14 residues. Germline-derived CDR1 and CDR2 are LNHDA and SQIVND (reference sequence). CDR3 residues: CASSPGLAAYEQYF. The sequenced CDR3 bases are TGTGCCAGTAGTCCGGGACTAGCGGCCTACGAG.

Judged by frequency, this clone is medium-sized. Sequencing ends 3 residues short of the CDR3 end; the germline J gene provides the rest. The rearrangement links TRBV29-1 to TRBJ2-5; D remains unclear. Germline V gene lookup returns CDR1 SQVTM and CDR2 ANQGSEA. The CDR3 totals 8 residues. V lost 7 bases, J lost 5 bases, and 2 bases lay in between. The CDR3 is CSAETQYF. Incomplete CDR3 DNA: TGCAGCGCGGAGACC.

The part of the CDR3 DNA that was read is TGTGCCAGCAGGCGCTCCTACGAG. This codes for CASRRSYE. The whole CDR3 protein is CASRRSYEQYF. This rearrangement joins TRBV2 to TRBJ2-7; D unresolved. The missing CDR3 end, 3 residues past where the read stops, is filled in from the germline J gene. This CDR3 is 11 amino acids long. V was pared by 6 bases and J by 0 bases, with 3 bases between. The germline gives CDR1 SNHLY, CDR2 FYNNEI.

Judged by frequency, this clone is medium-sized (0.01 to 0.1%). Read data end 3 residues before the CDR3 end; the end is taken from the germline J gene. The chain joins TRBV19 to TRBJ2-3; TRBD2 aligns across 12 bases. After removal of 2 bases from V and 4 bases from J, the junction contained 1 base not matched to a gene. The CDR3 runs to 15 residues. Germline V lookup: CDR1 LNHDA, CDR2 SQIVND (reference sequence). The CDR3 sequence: CASSILAGGSDTQYF. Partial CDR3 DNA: TGTGCCAGTAGTATACTAGCGGGAGGGTCAGATACG. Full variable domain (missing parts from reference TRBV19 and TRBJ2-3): DGGITQSPKYLFRKEGQNVTLSCEQNLNHDAMYWYRQDPGQGLRLIYYSQIVNDFQKGDIAEGYSVSREKKESFPLTVTSAQKNPTAFYLCASSILAGGSDTQYFGPGTRLTVL.

This chain's CDR3 is CASSLGYGGEYEQYF. The covered CDR3 bases are TGCGCCAGCAGCTTGGGATACGGGGGTGAGTACGAG. The rearrangement links TRBV5-1 to TRBJ2-7, with D maybe TRBD2 (6 bases). The missing CDR3 end, 3 residues past where the read stops, is filled in from the germline J gene. This CDR3 contains 15 residues. V lost 0 bases to trimming and J lost 4 bases, with 14 bases between them. CDR1 and CDR2 (germline): SGHRS, YFSETQ.

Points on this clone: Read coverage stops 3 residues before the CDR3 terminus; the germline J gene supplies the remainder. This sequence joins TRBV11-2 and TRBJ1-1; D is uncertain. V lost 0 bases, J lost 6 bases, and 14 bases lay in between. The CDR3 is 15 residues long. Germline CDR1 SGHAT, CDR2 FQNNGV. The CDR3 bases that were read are TGTGCCAGCAGCTTAGATCGACATTGGAGGGCTGAA. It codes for CASSLDRHWRAE. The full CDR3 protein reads CASSLDRHWRAEAFF.

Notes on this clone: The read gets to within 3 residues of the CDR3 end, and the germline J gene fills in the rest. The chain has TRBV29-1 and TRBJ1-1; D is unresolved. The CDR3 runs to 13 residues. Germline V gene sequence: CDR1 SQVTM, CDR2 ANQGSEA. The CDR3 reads CSAAASDYNEAFF. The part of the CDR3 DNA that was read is TGCAGCGCGGCGGCCAGCGACTACAATGAG. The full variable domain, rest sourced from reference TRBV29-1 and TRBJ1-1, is SAVISQKPSRDICQRGTSLTIQCQVDSQVTMMFWYRQQPGQSLTLIATANQGSEATYESGFVIDKFPISRPNLTFSTLTVSNMSPEDSSIYLCSAAASDYNEAFFGQGTRLTVV.